These T cell receptor beta chains were read from a single sample in a study of T-cell memory formation after mild COVID-19. TCRdb re-analysed the 5' RACE reads in MiXCR, keeping a single row per CDR3 protein. The table records fewer than 450,000 distinct CDR3 sequences, about 24% of them present only once. The sequenced sample consisted of PBMCs or a T cell subset sorted from them (not recorded which). These receptor sequences come from an adult woman who had mild COVID-19 (a few samples of this study predate the infection). Cell type and time point are not known. CDR3s include the opening cysteine and the closing phenylalanine or tryptophan. The order of the fields is D gene, V gene, J gene, clone size, CDR3 DNA, CDR3 protein. D genes are given only for firm matches. For some rows the clone size is stated as once, few or many, or as a class when expanded; others skip it.

>NA|TRBV2|TRBJ1-5|few
TGTGCCAGCAGGGGAGGGGGAAAGCCCCAGCATTTT
CASRGGGKPQHF
>NA|TRBV6-2/TRBV6-3|TRBJ1-4|NA
TGTGCCAGCAGTTACGAGGGACGACTCGCAACTAATGAAAAACTGTTTTTT
CASSYEGRLATNEKLFF
>NA|TRBV20-1|TRBJ2-2|NA
TGCAGTGCTCGCTCGACCGGGGAGCTGTTTTTT
CSARSTGELFF
>NA|TRBV12-3/TRBV12-4|TRBJ2-3|NA
TGTGCCAGCAGTTTTGATCCGGGAGTAGATACGCAGTATTTT
CASSFDPGVDTQYF
>NA|TRBV3-1|TRBJ2-7|NA
TGTGCCAGCAGCCAAGATAACATGCAGGTCACCGAGCAGTACTTC
CASSQDNMQVTEQYF
>TRBD1|TRBV5-1|TRBJ1-1|once
TGCGCCAGCAGCCCGACAGGGCTTGCTGAAGCTTTCTTT
CASSPTGLAEAFF
>NA|TRBV7-9|TRBJ2-2|few
TGTGCCAGCAGCCCCGAAGGGTACGGGTACACCGGGGAGCTGTTTTTT
CASSPEGYGYTGELFF
>NA|TRBV20-1|TRBJ2-3|few
TGCAGTGCTAGAGTACCGGGGGCGACAGATACGCAGTATTTT
CSARVPGATDTQYF
>TRBD1|TRBV20-1|TRBJ1-1|NA
TGCAGTGTAGCCCCACCCGGGACAGCGAACACTGAAGCTTTCTTT
CSVAPPGTANTEAFF
>TRBD1|TRBV25-1|TRBJ2-3|NA
TGTGCCAGCAGTCAACCCCGACGCCGGGACAGGGGGGATAGCACAGATACGCAGTATTTT
CASSQPRRRDRGDSTDTQYF
>TRBD2|TRBV7-6|TRBJ2-1|NA
TGTGCCAGCAGCTTAGCGGGGGGACTAGCGGGAGATGGTGAGCAGTTCTTC
CASSLAGGLAGDGEQFF
>NA|TRBV5-5|TRBJ2-7|NA
TGTGCCAGCAGCGCAGGAGGGCCCGTAGGGGAGCAGTACTTC
CASSAGGPVGEQYF
>TRBD2|TRBV6-2/TRBV6-3|TRBJ2-7|NA
TGTGCCAGCAGTGACCCCACTAGCGGGAGTTACGAGCAGTACTTC
CASSDPTSGSYEQYF
>NA|TRBV7-2|TRBJ2-7|few
TGTGCCAGCAGCCCTGGCGGGGGCGGGCTCTACGAGCAGTACTTC
CASSPGGGGLYEQYF
>NA|TRBV14|TRBJ1-2|once
TGTGCCAGCAGCGAGGGTCCCGGGTTGGGGTACACCTTC
CASSEGPGLGYTF
>TRBD1|TRBV10-3|TRBJ2-7|few
TGTGCCATCAGTGATGACAGGGGGTACGAGCAGTACTTC
CAISDDRGYEQYF
>NA|TRBV6-2/TRBV6-3|TRBJ2-7|NA
TGTGCCAGCAGTGTTGGACTGGGAGACTCCTACGAGCAGTACTTC
CASSVGLGDSYEQYF
>NA|TRBV29-1|TRBJ2-3|few
TGCAGCGTTGAGGGGACGGGACCTCCGGATACGCAGTATTTT
CSVEGTGPPDTQYF
>TRBD1|TRBV10-3|TRBJ2-7|NA
TGTGCCATCAGGGACGGGACAGGGGGCTCCTACGAGCAGTACTTC
CAIRDGTGGSYEQYF
>TRBD1|TRBV10-3|TRBJ2-3|few
TGTGCCATCAGTGGTGGACAGGGGAGCACAGATACGCAGTATTTT
CAISGGQGSTDTQYF
>TRBD1|TRBV29-1|TRBJ2-2|NA
TGCAGCGTGGGACAGACAGTCACCGGGGAGCTGTTTTTT
CSVGQTVTGELFF
>TRBD1|TRBV5-1|TRBJ1-2|few
TGCGCCAGCAGCTTGGGACAGGGAGAATATGGCTACACCTTC
CASSLGQGEYGYTF
>NA|TRBV5-1|TRBJ1-1|NA
TGCGCCAGCAGCTTGTCGGTTGCGCTTGAAGCTTTCTTT
CASSLSVALEAFF
>TRBD1|TRBV7-3|TRBJ1-2|NA
TGTGCCAGCAGCCCCCGCGGACAGGGGATCTATGGCTACACCTTC
CASSPRGQGIYGYTF
>NA|TRBV24-1|TRBJ1-2|NA
TGTGCCACCAGTGATGCGTCCGGGACGGCCGGCGGCTACACCTTC
CATSDASGTAGGYTF
>NA|TRBV5-1|TRBJ2-5|NA
TGCGCCAGCAGCTTTAATACGGCCGAGGGGACCCAGTACTTC
CASSFNTAEGTQYF
>TRBD1|TRBV12-3/TRBV12-4|TRBJ1-2|NA
TGTGCCAGCAGACCGACAGGGGTCCCCTATGGCTACACCTTC
CASRPTGVPYGYTF
>NA|TRBV5-1|TRBJ2-1|NA
TGCGCCAGCTTCCCGGACAGCTCCTACAATGAGCAGTTCTTC
CASFPDSSYNEQFF
>NA|TRBV6-5|TRBJ2-2|NA
TGTGCCACGCAACGTGGGACCGGGGAGCTGTTTTTT
CATQRGTGELFF
>NA|TRBV25-1|TRBJ2-1|NA
TGTGCCAGCAGTGAATCCGGCAGGGGACTGTTGTATGAGCAGTTCTTC
CASSESGRGLLYEQFF
>TRBD1|TRBV27|TRBJ1-2|NA
TGTGCCAGCAGTCCAGGCCAGGGGAGGGGGCACGGCTACACCTTC
CASSPGQGRGHGYTF
>TRBD2|TRBV20-1|TRBJ2-7|NA
TGCAGTGCTAGAGATAGGGTAGCGGGGGGGACTCACTACGAGCAGTACTTC
CSARDRVAGGTHYEQYF
>TRBD1|TRBV11-2|TRBJ1-2|NA
TGTGCCAGCAGCTATACCCCGGGACAGGGCTTCTATGGCTACACCTTC
CASSYTPGQGFYGYTF
>NA|TRBV5-5|TRBJ2-7|NA
TGTGCCAGCAGCTTGGGGGCTAGCGTGGACTACGAGCAGTACTTC
CASSLGASVDYEQYF
>TRBD2|TRBV7-9|TRBJ2-1|few
TGTGCCAGCAGCCTACCCCCTTCGAGCGGGGGGAGACACAATGAGCAGTTCTTC
CASSLPPSSGGRHNEQFF
>NA|TRBV6-5|TRBJ1-1|NA
TGTGCCAGCAGTTACGGTGGCACGAACACTGAAGCTTTCTTT
CASSYGGTNTEAFF
>NA|TRBV12-3/TRBV12-4|TRBJ1-1|NA
TGTGCCAGCAGTCACCTCGAGCCCAGTAGGACTGAAGCTTTCTTT
CASSHLEPSRTEAFF
>NA|TRBV5-1|TRBJ2-1|NA
TGCGCCAGCAGCTTGGAACCTCGGGACGGCTACAATGAGCAGTTCTTC
CASSLEPRDGYNEQFF
>TRBD2|TRBV29-1|TRBJ2-1|few
TGCAGCGTCCTTCCGTTACTAGCGGGTGGGCGCAATGAGCAGTTCTTC
CSVLPLLAGGRNEQFF
>NA|TRBV7-2|TRBJ2-3|NA
TGTGCCAGCAGCTTTTTGAAAGATACGCAGTATTTT
CASSFLKDTQYF
>NA|TRBV12-3/TRBV12-4|TRBJ1-4|NA
TGTGCCAGCAGTTTTACTAGAGAAAAACTGTTTTTT
CASSFTREKLFF
>NA|TRBV19|TRBJ2-7|NA
TGTGCCAGTAGTAACAGGGTAGGGAAATACGAGCAGTACTTC
CASSNRVGKYEQYF
>TRBD2|TRBV12-3/TRBV12-4|TRBJ2-2|NA
TGTGCCAGCAGTTTCGGGCTAGCGGGAGGCCTTGGATCCGGGGAGCTGTTTTTT
CASSFGLAGGLGSGELFF
>NA|TRBV24-1|TRBJ2-5|NA
TGTGCCACCAGTGAAGCCAGGGAACCCCAAGAGACCCAGTACTTC
CATSEAREPQETQYF
>NA|TRBV12-3/TRBV12-4|TRBJ1-6|few
TGTGCCAGCAGACCAACGGGGGATCTACCCCTCCACTTT
CASRPTGDLPLHF
>NA|TRBV7-2|TRBJ2-7|many
TGTGCCAGCAGCTTTGGAGACTCCTACGAGCAGTACTTC
CASSFGDSYEQYF
>NA|TRBV12-3/TRBV12-4|TRBJ1-1|NA
TGTGCCAGCCAGTCCTTGGGGGGCCACATGAACACTGAAGCTTTCTTT
CASQSLGGHMNTEAFF
>NA|TRBV5-8|TRBJ1-2|NA
TGTGCCAGCAGCTTAGGTGGCTATAACTATGGCTACACCTTC
CASSLGGYNYGYTF
>TRBD1|TRBV12-3/TRBV12-4|TRBJ1-5|few
TGTGCCAGCAGTTTAGGAGGGGGCACGGGGCAGCCCCAGCATTTT
CASSLGGGTGQPQHF
>NA|TRBV7-6|TRBJ1-2|few
TGTGCCAGCAGCCGTCAGGTCAGGGGAGTCGGCTATGGCTACACCTTC
CASSRQVRGVGYGYTF
>NA|TRBV27|TRBJ1-1|NA
TGTGCCAGCATCAAATGGGGGCTCAGCACTGAAGCTTTCTTT
CASIKWGLSTEAFF
>NA|TRBV30|TRBJ1-5|NA
TGTGCCTGGAGTAACGGGCAGGGATCCCAGCCCCAGCATTTT
CAWSNGQGSQPQHF
>NA|TRBV7-9|TRBJ2-5|many
TGTGCCAGCGGAAGGGGGTCGCAGTACCAAGAGACCCAGTACTTC
CASGRGSQYQETQYF
>TRBD1|TRBV4-1|TRBJ1-2|few
TGCGCCAGCAGCTCTGAAATACCGGGACAGCCACTCTATGGCTACACCTTC
CASSSEIPGQPLYGYTF
>TRBD2|TRBV14|TRBJ2-3|few
TGTGCCAGCAGCCAAGATTACGGCGGGGGAACGCAGTATTTT
CASSQDYGGGTQYF
>NA|TRBV20-1|TRBJ2-7|NA
TGCAGTGCGAGGGGCCTCCCCTACGAGCAGTACTTC
CSARGLPYEQYF
>NA|TRBV7-9|TRBJ2-1|many
TGTGCCAGCAGCCACCCGTCAGCTTTTTACAATGAGCAGTTCTTC
CASSHPSAFYNEQFF